These 26 T cell receptor beta chains came from one sample sequenced in a study of blood T cell repertoires in COVID-19. TCRdb keeps only in-frame clones here, not all; method: immunoSEQ multiplex PCR. The sample consists of about 160,000 clones, 80% of them appearing once. The specimen sequenced was PBMCs or T cells enriched from blood (not recorded which). The source is a woman aged 60 to 75 who had recovered from COVID-19.

V is TRBV5-6 and J is TRBJ2-1, with 11 nucleotides matching TRBD2. CDR1 is SGHDT and CDR2 is YYEEEE in the germline V gene. Trimming took 0 bases from V and 7 from J; bases not matched to a gene: 3. The CDR3 loop spans 15 amino acids. CDR3 DNA: TGTGCCAGCAGCTTGGGACTAGCGGGGATTAATGAGCAGTTCTTC. It is translated as CASSLGLAGINEQFF.

The chain carries TRBV19 and TRBJ2-6, with TRBD2 identical over 12 bases. This CDR3 is built from 18 residues. J gave up 0 bases and V 3 bases, and 3 bases lay outside the gene matches. Per germline, CDR1 LNHDA and CDR2 SQIVND (reference sequence). The CDR3 reads CASSIRLAGVSGANVLTF. The DNA for the CDR3 is TGTGCCAGTAGTATTAGACTAGCGGGGGTCTCTGGGGCCAACGTCCTGACTTTC.

There are a few counts of this clone. The chain is built from TRBV5-4 and TRBJ2-7; TRBD1 aligns across 8 bases. J gave up 4 bases and V 0 bases, and 6 bases lay outside the gene matches. The germline CDR1 and CDR2 sequences are SGHNT and YYREEE (reference sequence). The CDR3 extends over 15 amino acids. CDR3 sequence reads: CASSLDGQGMYEQYF. The CDR3, as DNA: TGTGCCAGCAGCTTGGATGGACAGGGTATGTACGAGCAGTACTTC. The variable domain in full, with the rest retrieved from reference TRBV5-4 and TRBJ2-7, is ETGVTQSPTHLIKTRGQQVTLRCSSQSGHNTVSWYQQALGQGPQFIFQYYREEENGRGNFPPRFSGLQFPNYSSELNVNALELDDSALYLCASSLDGQGMYEQYFGPGTRLTVT.

This sequence joins TRBV10-3 and TRBJ2-7; 7 bases fit TRBD1. The germline V gene has CDR1 ENHRY and CDR2 SYGVKD. V lost 11 bases, J lost 4 bases, and 11 bases stayed unmatched. The CDR3 runs 13 residues. CDR3 loop: CAVDPGQSYEQYF. The CDR3, as DNA: TGTGCCGTGGACCCGGGACAGTCATACGAGCAGTACTTC.

This clone was detected only a few times. This sequence joins TRBV6-5 and TRBJ1-2; TRBD1 aligns across 8 bases. The J segment lost 4 bases and the V segment lost 6 bases, leaving 7 bases of the junction unmatched. The CDR3 spans 14 residues. CDR1 MNHEY and CDR2 SVGAGI come from the germline V gene. CDR3 residues: CASSFGQGIYGYTF. The CDR3 DNA sequence: TGTGCCAGCAGCTTCGGACAGGGCATCTATGGCTACACCTTC.

The CDR3 protein is CAWKGRGGITTEAFF. CDR3 DNA sequence: TGTGCCTGGAAGGGCAGGGGCGGTATTACCACTGAAGCTTTCTTT. The chain recombines TRBV30 with TRBJ1-1; D may be TRBD1 (6 bases). This CDR3 has 15 residues. Germline assignment: CDR1 GTSNPN and CDR2 SVGIG (reference sequence). Between the trimmed V and J ends, which lost 4 bases and 4 bases, there was a span of 19 bases.

This clone has just a few counts. CDR3 DNA: TGTGCCAGTAGTCCAATAAACAGGGGAAAGAACACTGAAGCTTTCTTT. It is translated as CASSPINRGKNTEAFF. This sequence joins TRBV19 and TRBJ1-1, with 7 bases identical to TRBD1. Germline V gene data show CDR1 as LNHDA and CDR2 as SQIVND (reference sequence). V dropped 5 bases and J dropped 1; count of bases not matched to a gene: 10. The CDR3 has 16 residues.

The CDR3 region is CASSMTGGEQYF. In nucleotides, the CDR3 is TGTGCCAGCAGTATGACAGGGGGGGAGCAGTACTTC. The chain joins TRBV5-5 to TRBJ2-7, with 9 positions matching TRBD1. V lost 5 bases to trimming and J lost 7 bases; unmatched junction nucleotides: 4. From germline, CDR1 is SGHKS and CDR2 YYEKEE (reference sequence). This CDR3 spans 12 amino acids.

This chain joins TRBV6-6 and TRBJ1-4; 7 nucleotides agree with TRBD1. Germline CDR1 reads MNHNY; CDR2 reads SVGAGI (reference sequence). J gave up 8 bases and V 7 bases, and 1 base lay outside the gene matches. This CDR3 comprises 11 residues. The CDR3 coding sequence is TGTGCCAGCAACAGGGGCGAAAAACTGTTTTTT. Protein product: CASNRGEKLFF.

V is TRBV15 and J is TRBJ2-1; D uncertain. The CDR3 length is 12 residues. Germline CDR1 reads LNHNV; CDR2 reads YYDKDF (reference sequence). V was shortened by 0 bases and J by 6 bases, with 3 bases between the two germline ends. The CDR3 protein is CATSRDSNEQFF. The CDR3 DNA is TGTGCCACCAGCAGAGATAGCAATGAGCAGTTCTTC.

The chain uses TRBV7-2 and TRBJ1-2; 10 bases are a match to TRBD1. This CDR3 region has 13 residues. Looked up from germline, CDR1 is SGHTA and CDR2 is FQGNSA. J was trimmed by 4 bases and V by 6 bases; bases with no gene match: 2. CDR3 nucleotide sequence: TGTGCCAGCAGGACAGGGGGCATCTATGGCTACACCTTC. It yields the protein CASRTGGIYGYTF.

The CDR3: CASSLTGEGGYTF. CDR3 DNA sequence: TGTGCCAGCAGCCTGACAGGGGAAGGCGGCTACACCTTC. The chain couples TRBV12-3 or TRBV12-4 to TRBJ1-2; 8 nucleotides agree with TRBD1. The CDR3 consists of 13 residues. J was trimmed by 8 bases and V by 6 bases; bases with no gene match: 8.

The chain recombines TRBV6-5 with TRBJ1-5; D is unresolved. The germline V and J ends were trimmed by 6 bases and 5 bases, with 14 bases remaining between them. The length of the CDR3 is 14 residues. Germline CDR1 is MNHEY and CDR2 is SVGAGI. Here the CDR3 reads CASSESGFDQPQHF. The CDR3 DNA follows: TGTGCCAGCAGCGAGTCGGGGTTCGATCAGCCCCAGCATTTT.

This clone occurred once. The genes are TRBV30 and TRBJ1-1, with a weak D call TRBD1 (5 bases). The CDR3 is 15 residues long. V dropped 1 base and J dropped 1 base, with 13 bases sitting between them. CDR1 GTSNPN and CDR2 SVGIG come from the germline V gene (reference sequence). The CDR3 sequence is CAWSDVGGTNTEAFF. For the CDR3, the DNA is TGTGCCTGGAGTGACGTCGGGGGGACGAACACTGAAGCTTTCTTT.

This clone was picked up one time. This sequence joins TRBV3-1 (or the pseudogene TRBV3-2) and TRBJ2-7; D may be TRBD1 (6 bases). The CDR3 runs to 14 residues. Germline CDR1 is LGHDT and CDR2 is YNNKEL (reference sequence). The ends were cut back, 4 bases at V and 5 bases at J, with 15 bases in the middle. CDR3 DNA: TGTGCCAGCAGCCGACAGGCAGTAATCGACGAGCAGTACTTC. Protein product: CASSRQAVIDEQYF.

This sequence joins TRBV5-1 and TRBJ1-1; no clear D gene. The CDR3 covers 12 residues. Trimming cost V 0 bases and J 7 bases, with 7 bases left between them. CDR1 is SGHRS and CDR2 is YFSETQ in the germline V gene. The CDR3 region is CASSLGDGEAFF. The CDR3 nucleotides read TGCGCCAGCAGCTTGGGAGATGGTGAAGCTTTCTTT.

This clone was seen just once. The genes are TRBV27 and TRBJ2-3; 7 bases fit TRBD2. V shed 3 bases and J 4 bases; nucleotides not matched to a gene: 4. This CDR3 contains 14 residues. Germline assignment: CDR1 MNHEY and CDR2 SMNVEV (reference sequence). CDR3 protein: CASSFSAGSDTQYF. As DNA, the CDR3 is TGTGCCAGCAGTTTCTCAGCGGGGTCAGATACGCAGTATTTT.

The genes are TRBV5-1 and TRBJ2-1; TRBD2 matches 9 bases. Germline V gene sequence: CDR1 SGHRS, CDR2 YFSETQ. Trimming at V came to 0 bases and at J to 6 bases, leaving 7 bases not matched to a gene. The length of the CDR3 is 16 residues. Written as DNA, the CDR3 is TGCGCCAGCAGCTTGGTTCTGGCTAGCGGGGCCAATGAGCAGTTCTTC. Translated: CASSLVLASGANEQFF. Drawing the rest from reference TRBV5-1 and TRBJ2-1, the complete variable domain is KAGVTQTPRYLIKTRGQQVTLSCSPISGHRSVSWYQQTPGQGLQFLFEYFSETQRNKGNFPGRFSGRQFSNSRSEMNVSTLELGDSALYLCASSLVLASGANEQFFGPGTRLTVL.

The rearrangement joins TRBV19 to TRBJ1-1; a possible D gene is TRBD1 (5 bases). The germline V gene has CDR1 LNHDA and CDR2 SQIVND (reference sequence). The ends were cut back, 5 bases at V and 0 bases at J, with 10 bases in the middle. The CDR3 length is 14 residues. CDR3: CASSSQALNTEAFF. CDR3 DNA: TGTGCCAGTAGTTCACAGGCCTTGAACACTGAAGCTTTCTTT.

This chain joins TRBV5-1 and TRBJ2-3; the match to TRBD2 covers 9 bases. V shed 1 base, J shed 1 base, and the junction held 4 bases outside the gene matches. In germline, CDR1 is SGHRS, CDR2 YFSETQ. This CDR3 has 16 residues. CDR3 sequence (DNA): TGCGCCAGCAGCTTGATGTTAGCGGGGGGCACAGATACGCAGTATTTT. This sequence encodes CASSLMLAGGTDTQYF.

The chain carries TRBV18 and TRBJ2-3, with D tentatively TRBD2 (7 bases). This CDR3 comprises 15 residues. Germline CDR1 KGHSH, CDR2 LQKENI. Trimming removed 3 bases from V and 0 bases from J, with 10 bases in between. CDR3 in amino acids: CASSPRGLSTDTQYF. The CDR3 DNA reads as TGTGCCAGCTCACCGCGGGGGCTGAGCACAGATACGCAGTATTTT.

The rearrangement joins TRBV5-6 to TRBJ1-1; 8 bases match TRBD1. The CDR3 consists of 13 residues. V was pared by 0 bases and J by 5 bases, with 0 bases of the junction left unmatched. Germline loops: CDR1 SGHDT, CDR2 YYEEEE. CDR3 nucleotide sequence: TGTGCCAGCAGCTTGGGGACAGGGACTGAAGCTTTCTTT. Translation gives CASSLGTGTEAFF.

The DNA for the CDR3 is TGTGCCAGCAGTTTATCGATACAGCCGAACACTGAAGCTTTCTTT. It yields the protein CASSLSIQPNTEAFF. The V and J genes are TRBV27 and TRBJ1-1; D remains unclear. Trimming took 0 bases from V and 1 from J, leaving 9 bases between them. Per germline, CDR1 MNHEY and CDR2 SMNVEV (reference sequence). There are 15 residues in the CDR3.

V gene TRBV7-8 combines with J gene TRBJ1-5; D gene uncertain. V was pared by 7 bases and J by 0 bases, with 10 bases between. Germline CDR1 SGHVS, CDR2 FQNEAQ. This CDR3 region has 14 residues. The CDR3 DNA reads TGTGCCAGCACCTCACAGTATAGCAATCAGCCCCAGCATTTT. Translation: CASTSQYSNQPQHF. Full variable domain (missing parts from reference TRBV7-8 and TRBJ1-5): GAGVSQSPRYKVAKRGQDVALRCDPISGHVSLFWYQQALGQGPEFLTYFQNEAQLDKSGLPSDRFFAERPEGSVSTLKIQRTQQEDSAVYLCASTSQYSNQPQHFGDGTRLSIL.

The J gene is TRBJ1-2, the V gene TRBV10-2; D uncertain. The CDR3 is made up of 13 amino acids. The germline gives CDR1 WSHSY, CDR2 SAAADI. V shed 6 bases and J shed 4 bases, with 12 bases lying between them. The CDR3 bases are TGCGCCAGCAGACCGGGATTTCTCTATGGCTACACCTTC. It is translated as CASRPGFLYGYTF.

The chain has TRBV14 and TRBJ1-2, with D perhaps matching TRBD1 (5 bases). V was cut by 1 base and J by 8 bases, with 11 bases left in between. CDR3 length equals 13 residues. Germline-derived CDR1 and CDR2 are SGHDN and FVKESK. CDR3 DNA sequence: TGTGCCAGCAGCCAAGCACTGGGGCAGGGCTACACCTTC. It is translated as CASSQALGQGYTF.